This T cell receptor beta chain was identified in a study of persistence of HIV-infected CD4 T cells (dated by TCRdb to the early 2020s). General notes on the study: CMV- and HIV-1 Gag-responding CD4+ T cells were isolated from ART-treated individuals so that antigen-driven clonal expansion of HIV-1-infected cells could be examined. The median time the participants had spent on suppressive ART was 8 years. Peripheral blood samples of up to about 200 mL were obtained at multiple time points, with the exception of two participants, for whom leukapheresis was performed at a single time point. Proviral sequencing was used to assess clonality among infected cells, whereas TCRbeta sequencing gauged the clonality of all cells within each sorted population. In the cross-participant TCR cluster analysis, fewer than ten participants were included for CMV and more than 5 participants were included for Gag.

Of note for this clone: Its antigen remains unidentified. Nothing much larger sits one base from this clone, and base qualities are not available.

The V end loses 4 bases and the J end loses 2 bases, and a stretch of 4 bases separates them. Including the terminal cysteine and phenylalanine, the CDR3 comprises 13 residues. Here the CDR3 DNA is all that survives: 39 bases in frame from base 1. The CDR1 and CDR2 encoded by the germline V gene (reference sequence) are SGHNT and YYREEE. The immunoSEQ hsTCRB assay version 4, run in survey mode, was used to sequence TCRbeta repertoires from genomic DNA. Genomic DNA was diluted to around 10 ng/uL, and up to 1 ug per sample was used for TCRbeta sequencing. As for the original processing: Analysis of the TCRbeta data was done in ImmunoSeq Analyzer 3.0, and diversity was computed on productive nucleotide rearrangements. Using the Immunarch R package, the improved Chao index served to estimate lower-bound TCR diversity and the Gini coefficient served to estimate clonality. Nucleotide rearrangements that differed but encoded the same CDR3beta amino acid sequence were counted as separate clonotypes. Differential abundance analysis found TCRbeta sequences that were significantly enriched in antigen-responding cells compared with anti-CD3/anti-CD28-activated cells. Using predicted peptide-MHC specificity as the basis, GLIPH2 grouped TCRs into clusters, both for each participant individually and for the merged data sets that combined participants. This is the immuneACCESS table as TCRdb keeps it, with only in-frame sequences that have V and J called. A part of the clones is gone; compared with another copy, unresolved V genes explain less than half, and the rest is unexplained. The V and J calls and clone size are taken from that table; D and trimming were inferred from the DNA. This sample comprises approximately 35,000 clones, 75% to 90% of them detected only once. Of the sample, roughly 0.97% falls within the top ten clones.

The sample's treatment or condition label is to be understood as: suppressive antiretroviral therapy. Cells were stimulated with a pool of overlapping HIV-1 Gag 15-mer peptides at around 0.91 ug per peptide per mL. Memory CD4+ T cells that did not respond, being CD40L-negative, CD69-negative and CD45RO-high, were sorted as memory populations depleted of antigen-responding cells. HIV-1-infected adults in whom suppressive ART had been started during chronic infection were enrolled as participants. Participants had undetectable plasma HIV-1 RNA below 50 copies/mL for at least 4 years. To be included, a participant needed positive CMV serology and a CD4+ T cell count above 400 cells/uL. Before stimulation, PBMCs were isolated using density centrifugation and depleted of CD8+ T cells. CD8-depleted PBMCs were stimulated for about 19 hours with anti-CD28/CD49d costimulation, CD40-blocking antibody and enfuvirtide to prevent new infections. Sorting was done on either a Beckman Coulter MoFlo Legacy or an XDP sorter, and propidium iodide was used to exclude dead cells. The QIAamp DNA Mini Kit was used for genomic DNA extraction from samples above one million cells, and the Quick-DNA Microprep Kit was used otherwise.

What the authors observed across the whole study: Degenerate expanded CDR3beta sequences were enriched in antigen-responding cells, suggesting convergent selection of CD4+ responses to CMV and Gag. TCR oligoclonality correlated with proviral oligoclonality within the same sorted populations. Few individuals were included in the study, and only a limited range of antigens was tested. Significantly lower TCRbeta richness was observed in CMV- and Gag-responding cells than in anti-CD3/anti-CD28-responding cells, and higher oligoclonality was observed in CMV-responding cells than in CD3/CD28-stimulated and Gag-responding cells. Bulk TCR analyses could not be limited to the rare CMV-responding cells that actually contained HIV-1 proviruses.

The receptor comes from an adult with HIV. The donor label of this sample is uncertain. This specimen was cultured CD4+ T cells from PBMCs, taken from a patient who received antiretroviral therapy. The cell subset or site label of this sample denotes: CD40L-CD69- CD45RO-high memory CD4 T cells not responding to Gag peptides. The chain links TRBV5-4 with TRBJ2-6; the D gene cannot be named for sure. The CDR3: CASSVAGANVLTF. The DNA sequence reads TGTGCCAGCAGCGTAGCTGGGGCCAACGTCCTGACTTTC.